One and the same sample provided the 2 T cell receptor beta chains below, sequenced in a study of technical replicates of blood from a handful of donors. Some clones are missing from TCRdb's copy, which holds only in-frame ones; the method was immunoSEQ multiplex PCR. The sample yields roughly 74,000 clones, 75% to 95% seen once. The source material was T cells isolated from PBMCs. These receptor sequences come from a human donor in good health.

The chain is built from TRBV5-6 and TRBJ1-3; TRBD1 aligns across 9 bases. Germline CDR1 and CDR2: SGHDT and YYEEEE. V shed 7 bases, J shed 0 bases, and the junction held 2 bases outside the gene matches. The CDR3 length is 14 residues. The CDR3 reads CASEDRGSGNTIYF. CDR3 DNA sequence: TGTGCCAGCGAGGACAGGGGCTCTGGAAACACCATATATTTT.

The chain has TRBV9 and TRBJ2-5, with D maybe TRBD2 (5 bases). Germline CDR1 and CDR2: SGDLS and YYNGEE. There are 11 residues in the CDR3. The V gene lost 4 bases and the J gene lost 5 bases, with 6 bases spanning the gap. Here the CDR3 reads CASSTGETQYF. CDR3 DNA: TGTGCCAGCAGCACGGGGGAGACCCAGTACTTC.